There are many counts of the clone carrying this T cell receptor (beta chain). Together with a sample-barcoded 5' primer, a J-beta primer mix was included in a second PCR lasting about 7 to 12 cycles. Each cDNA molecule was tagged by a template-switch adaptor with 12 random nucleotides. TCRdb re-analysed the 5' RACE reads in MiXCR, keeping a single row per CDR3 protein. The sample holds 550,000 to 800,000 distinct CDR3 sequences, about 30% seen once. The data stem from a study of blood T cells in healthy people across ages. Study details: Capturing about one barcoded beta molecule per two T cells was achieved by template switching.

CDR1 is MNHNS and CDR2 is SASEGT in the germline V gene. Trimming removed 3 bases from V and 0 bases from J, with 9 bases in between. The CDR3 covers 14 residues. Sequenced sample: blood. This clonotype originated in a woman of 80 years or more in good health. The chain couples TRBV6-1 to TRBJ2-7; D unclear. CDR3 nucleotides: TGTGCCAGCAGTGATAGGCCGATCTCCTACGAGCAGTACTTC. The encoded protein is CASSDRPISYEQYF.